This TCR beta chain was observed in a study of blood T cell repertoires in COVID-19. About the research overall: Acute and convalescent COVID-19 specimens originated in the United States, Italy and Spain. From T cells, B-cell-depleted T cells, or PBMCs came the material, which was cDNA or gDNA.

From germline, CDR1 is SQVTM and CDR2 ANQGSEA. With 3 bases clipped from V and 6 bases from J, the junction kept 2 bases outside the gene matches. The CDR3 consists of 12 residues. As handled by the study authors: The authors estimated nucleated cell counts from reference gene primer amplification. Method: immunoSEQ multiplex PCR; TCRdb's copy keeps in-frame clones and lacks some. V and J calls and clone size are copied from that table; D and trimming were computed from the DNA. Of roughly 330,000 clones in the sample, approximately 88% were seen once. The sequenced material came from peripheral blood. The TCR originated in a woman in her forties or fifties with active or convalescent COVID-19. This rearrangement joins TRBV29-1 to TRBJ1-2; 9 bases are shared with TRBD1. CDR3 DNA: TGCAGCGTTGACGACAGGGGGGATGGCTACACCTTC. This gives the protein CSVDDRGDGYTF.